One T cell receptor beta chain is described in this entry. This sample is drawn from a study of technical replicates of blood from a handful of donors. Libraries were prepared by immunoSEQ multiplex PCR; TCRdb keeps only in-frame clonotypes and omits some of them. The table has about 48,000 clones, 80% to 95% seen once. The CDR3 contains 14 residues. V was shortened by 6 bases and J by 5 bases, with 16 bases between the two germline ends. Germline-derived CDR1 and CDR2 are MGHRA and YSYEKL. This clonotype was sampled from a human donor in good health. Some clones in this sample may be carry-over from other donors' samples. The V gene is TRBV4-1, the J gene TRBJ2-5; no clear D gene. Input material: PBMCs. CDR3 DNA sequence: TGCGCCAGCAGAGCAGAAGACGGGTGGGAGACCCAGTACTTC. Amino acids: CASRAEDGWETQYF.